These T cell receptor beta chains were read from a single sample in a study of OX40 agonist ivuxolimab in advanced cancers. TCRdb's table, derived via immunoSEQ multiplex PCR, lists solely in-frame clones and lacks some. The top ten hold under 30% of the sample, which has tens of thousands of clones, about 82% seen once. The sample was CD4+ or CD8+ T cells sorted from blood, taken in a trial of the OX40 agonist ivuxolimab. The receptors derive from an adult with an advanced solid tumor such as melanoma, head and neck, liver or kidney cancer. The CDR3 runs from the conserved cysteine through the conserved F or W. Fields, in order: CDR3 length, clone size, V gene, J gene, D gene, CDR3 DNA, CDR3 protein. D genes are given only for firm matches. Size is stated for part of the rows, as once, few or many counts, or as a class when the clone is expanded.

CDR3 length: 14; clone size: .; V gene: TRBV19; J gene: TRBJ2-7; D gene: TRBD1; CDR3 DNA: TGTGCCAGTAGTATCGGGACAGGAGACTACGAGCAGTACTTC; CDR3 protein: CASSIGTGDYEQYF
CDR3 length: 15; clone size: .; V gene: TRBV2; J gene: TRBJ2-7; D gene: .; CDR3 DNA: TGTGCCAGCAGTGATTCGGGGCGGCCCTTCGCCGAGCAGTACTTC; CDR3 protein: CASSDSGRPFAEQYF
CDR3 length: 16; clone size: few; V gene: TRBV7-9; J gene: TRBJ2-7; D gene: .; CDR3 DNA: TGTGCCAGCAGCCCTTATTCTACCGCCGGGAGCTACGAGCAGTACTTC; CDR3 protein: CASSPYSTAGSYEQYF
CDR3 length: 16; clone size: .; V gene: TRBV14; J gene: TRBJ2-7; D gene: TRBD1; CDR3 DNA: TGTGCCAGCAGCCTTGGGACAGGAATGATTGATTACGAGCAGTACTTC; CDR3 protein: CASSLGTGMIDYEQYF
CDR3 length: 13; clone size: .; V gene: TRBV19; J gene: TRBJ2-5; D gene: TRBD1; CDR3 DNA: TGTGCCAGTAGCGGGACAGCTCTCGAGACCCAGTACTTC; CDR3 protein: CASSGTALETQYF
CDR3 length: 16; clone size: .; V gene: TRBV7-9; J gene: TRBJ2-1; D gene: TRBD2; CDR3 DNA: TGTGCCAGCAGCACCCCCGGGACTAGCGGGTACAATGAGCAGTTCTTC; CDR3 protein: CASSTPGTSGYNEQFF
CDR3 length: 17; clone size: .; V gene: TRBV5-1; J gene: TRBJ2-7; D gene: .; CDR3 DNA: TGCGCCAGCAGCTTGGGCCACGTTCGGCGATACTCCTACGAGCAGTACTTC; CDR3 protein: CASSLGHVRRYSYEQYF
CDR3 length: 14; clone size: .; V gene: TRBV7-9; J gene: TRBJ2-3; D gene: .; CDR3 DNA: TGTGCCAGCAGCCCTGGACCGTGGGACCCTACGCAGTATTTT; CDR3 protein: CASSPGPWDPTQYF
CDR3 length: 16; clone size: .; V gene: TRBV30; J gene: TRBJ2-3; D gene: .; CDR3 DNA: TGTGCCTGGAGTACCCCCCGGAGGGGCGGGACAGATACGCAGTATTTT; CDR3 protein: CAWSTPRRGGTDTQYF
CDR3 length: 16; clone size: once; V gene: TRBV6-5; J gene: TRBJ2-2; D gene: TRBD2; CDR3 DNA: TGTGCCAGCAGTTACCTTAGCGGGAGGGCCACCGGGGAGCTGTTTTTT; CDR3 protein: CASSYLSGRATGELFF
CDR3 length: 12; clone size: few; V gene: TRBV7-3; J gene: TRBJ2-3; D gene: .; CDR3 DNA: TGTGCCAGCAGCTTAGGGGCAGATACGCAGTATTTT; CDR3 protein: CASSLGADTQYF
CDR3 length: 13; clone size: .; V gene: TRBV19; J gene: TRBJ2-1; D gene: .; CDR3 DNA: TGTGCCAGTAGTATCTCCACGAGTAGTGAGCAGTTCTTC; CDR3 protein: CASSISTSSEQFF
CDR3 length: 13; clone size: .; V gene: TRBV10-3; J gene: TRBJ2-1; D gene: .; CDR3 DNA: TGTGCCATCAAGGCGGGATCAAACAATGAGCAGTTCTTC; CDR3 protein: CAIKAGSNNEQFF
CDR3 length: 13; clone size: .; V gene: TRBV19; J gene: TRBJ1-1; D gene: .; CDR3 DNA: TGTGCCAGTAGTATAGGAAAATCCTCTGAAGCTTTCTTT; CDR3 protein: CASSIGKSSEAFF
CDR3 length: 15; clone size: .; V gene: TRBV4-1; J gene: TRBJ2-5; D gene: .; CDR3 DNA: TGCGCCAGCAGCCAAGAAGGGGGGGCCCAAGAGACCCAGTACTTC; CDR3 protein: CASSQEGGAQETQYF
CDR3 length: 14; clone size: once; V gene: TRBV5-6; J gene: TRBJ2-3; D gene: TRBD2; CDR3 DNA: TGTGCCAGCAGCATTAGCGGGAGGCGAGATACGCAGTATTTT; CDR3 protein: CASSISGRRDTQYF
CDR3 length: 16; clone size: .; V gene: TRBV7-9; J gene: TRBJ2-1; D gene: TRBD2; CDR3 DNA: TGTGCCAGCAGCGGCCTTACTAGCGCCTCCTACAATGAGCAGTTCTTC; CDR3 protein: CASSGLTSASYNEQFF
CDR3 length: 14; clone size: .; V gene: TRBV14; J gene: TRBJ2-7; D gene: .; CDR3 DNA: TGTGCCAGCAGCCAAGTGACCAGTTACTACGAGCAGTACTTC; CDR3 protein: CASSQVTSYYEQYF
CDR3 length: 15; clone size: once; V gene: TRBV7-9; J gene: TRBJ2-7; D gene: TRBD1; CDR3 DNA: TGTGCCAGCAGCTTAGCTGGGACAGCCAGGTACGAGCAGTACTTC; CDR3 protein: CASSLAGTARYEQYF
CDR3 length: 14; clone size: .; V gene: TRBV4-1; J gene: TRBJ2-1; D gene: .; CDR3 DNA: TGCGCCAGCAGCCCTAGCGAAACGTACAATGAGCAGTTCTTC; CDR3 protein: CASSPSETYNEQFF
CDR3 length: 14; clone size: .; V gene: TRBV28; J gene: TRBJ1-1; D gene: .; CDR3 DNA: TGTGCCACCTATCGTCCTCTTCTGAACACTGAAGCTTTCTTT; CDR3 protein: CATYRPLLNTEAFF
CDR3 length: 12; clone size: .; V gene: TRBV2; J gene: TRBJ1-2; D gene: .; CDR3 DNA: TGTGCCAGCAGTGTAATATCAGGAGGCTACACCTTC; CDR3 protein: CASSVISGGYTF
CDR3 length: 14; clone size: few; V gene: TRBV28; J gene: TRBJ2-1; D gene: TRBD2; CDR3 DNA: TGTGCCAGCAGTTTTTTGGGGGGGTACAATGAGCAGTTCTTC; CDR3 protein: CASSFLGGYNEQFF
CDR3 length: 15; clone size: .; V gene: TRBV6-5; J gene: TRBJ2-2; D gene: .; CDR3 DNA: TGTGCCAGCAGTTTCCGGGACCAAAACACCGGGGAGCTGTTTTTT; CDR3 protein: CASSFRDQNTGELFF
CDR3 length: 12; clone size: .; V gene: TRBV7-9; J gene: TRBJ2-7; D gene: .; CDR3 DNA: TGTGCCAGTAGTTCTCGGGGATACGAGCAGTACTTC; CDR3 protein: CASSSRGYEQYF
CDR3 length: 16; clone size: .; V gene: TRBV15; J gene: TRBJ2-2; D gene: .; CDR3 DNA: TGTGCCACCAGCAGGGTGGAGGGGGCGAACACCGGGGAGCTGTTTTTT; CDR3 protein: CATSRVEGANTGELFF
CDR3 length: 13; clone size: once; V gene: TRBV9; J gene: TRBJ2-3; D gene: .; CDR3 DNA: TGTGCCAGCAGCGGGGGGGGCACAGATACGCAGTATTTT; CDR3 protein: CASSGGGTDTQYF